This entry is about one T cell receptor beta chain. Measured with immunoSEQ multiplex PCR; TCRdb has only the in-frame clones, and not every one. The sample lists 130,000 or so clones, 90% to 95% occurring once. The record originates from a study of control samples from healthy donors and cancer patients. V was pared by 3 bases and J by 3 bases, with 8 bases between. Germline V gene data show CDR1 as LGHDT and CDR2 as YNNKEL (reference sequence). The CDR3 has 14 amino acids. This chain links TRBV3-1 (or the pseudogene TRBV3-2) with TRBJ2-2; the D is unclear. This clonotype was sampled from a man in his forties or fifties in good health. The source material was blood. The CDR3 region has the DNA TGTGCCAGCAGCCAGAGGACGGACACCGGGGAGCTGTTTTTT. Protein product: CASSQRTDTGELFF.